Following are 24 T cell receptor beta chains from one sample sequenced in a study of response to subunit inactivated influenza vaccine. TCRdb ran MiXCR on the RT-PCR reads and lists one entry per CDR3 protein. The data hold more than 700,000 distinct CDR3 sequences, with around 20% observed a single time. The input for sequencing was PBMCs from blood, taken more than 4 days after vaccination. The receptors shown here come from a man aged 45-65 years who received an inactivated influenza vaccine.

The rearrangement links TRBV7-9 to TRBJ1-2; no clear D gene. CDR3 length: 13 residues. V dropped 1 base and J dropped 6 bases, with 9 bases sitting between them. The germline gives CDR1 SEHNR, CDR2 FQNEAQ (reference sequence). The CDR3 DNA reads TGTGCCAGCAGCTTAGGAAGGGAGAATGGCTACACCTTC. Its protein is CASSLGRENGYTF.

This clonotype was picked up a small number of times. CDR3: CASTPQPSYNEQFF. CDR3 nucleotides: TGCGCCAGCACCCCTCAGCCCAGTTACAATGAGCAGTTCTTC. The rearrangement uses TRBV5-1 and TRBJ2-1; the D is unclear. The V end lost 6 bases, the J end lost 4 bases, and 14 bases lay between the germline ends. The CDR3 runs to 14 residues. Germline values: CDR1 SGHRS, CDR2 YFSETQ. The full variable domain, in which reference TRBV5-1 and TRBJ2-1 provide the parts outside the CDR3, is KAGVTQTPRYLIKTRGQQVTLSCSPISGHRSVSWYQQTPGQGLQFLFEYFSETQRNKGNFPGRFSGRQFSNSRSEMNVSTLELGDSALYLCASTPQPSYNEQFFGPGTRLTVL.

This chain links TRBV12-3 or TRBV12-4 with TRBJ2-2; 7 bases are a match to TRBD1. The CDR3 length is 16 residues. After removal of 1 base from V and 5 bases from J, the junction contained 7 bases not matched to a gene. CDR3 sequence reads: CASSLGRSGGTGELFF. In DNA, the CDR3 is TGTGCCAGCAGTTTAGGACGGTCAGGGGGTACCGGGGAGCTGTTTTTT.

This clonotype occurred a few times. V gene TRBV7-2 combines with J gene TRBJ2-5, with 7 bases identical to TRBD2. This CDR3 is 16 amino acids long. The V segment lost 2 bases and the J segment 0 bases; nucleotides outside the gene matches: 6. Germline V lookup: CDR1 SGHTA, CDR2 FQGNSA. The CDR3 DNA follows: TGTGCCAGCAGCTTATCGGGACTAAAGTACCAAGAGACCCAGTACTTC. This sequence encodes CASSLSGLKYQETQYF.

The chain couples TRBV4-2 to TRBJ2-3, with 11 bases identical to TRBD2. Germline V gene data show CDR1 as LGHNA and CDR2 as YNFKEQ. V was pared by 5 bases and J by 6 bases, with 10 bases of the junction left unmatched. The CDR3 is 16 residues long. As DNA, the CDR3 is TGTGCCAGCAGCGTCCGGCTAGCGGGGGGAGGTGATACGCAGTATTTT. It encodes CASSVRLAGGGDTQYF.

Concerning this clonotype itself: A much larger clone differs from this one at a single base, so this may be a read error. This chain joins TRBV6-5 and TRBJ1-5; D remains ambiguous. CDR3 size: 15 residues. In germline, CDR1 is MNHEY, CDR2 SVGAGI. V was shortened by 0 bases and J by 3 bases, with 9 bases between the two germline ends. CDR3: CASSYSFSDNQPQHF. In DNA form, the CDR3 reads TGTGCCAGCAGTTACTCGTTCTCAGACAATCAGCCCCAGCATTTT.

This clonotype came up a few times. This chain joins TRBV6-1 and TRBJ2-5, with TRBD1 matching 9 bases. With 5 bases clipped from V and 5 bases from J, the junction kept 6 bases outside the gene matches. Germline V lookup: CDR1 MNHNS, CDR2 SASEGT. The CDR3 has 14 amino acids. DNA for the CDR3: TGTGCCAGCAGTCGGGACAGGGTATCGGAGACCCAGTACTTC. Amino acids: CASSRDRVSETQYF.

The chain couples TRBV7-2 to TRBJ1-2, with 7 nucleotides matching TRBD1. V lost 1 base, J lost 8 bases, and 7 bases stayed unmatched. The CDR3 totals 14 residues. Looked up from germline, CDR1 is SGHTA and CDR2 is FQGNSA. The CDR3: CASSLGRGRRGYTF. Here the CDR3 DNA reads TGTGCCAGCAGCTTAGGGAGGGGGCGACGGGGCTACACCTTC.

The chain links TRBV6-2 or TRBV6-3 to TRBJ2-1; maybe TRBD2 (6 bases). CDR1 and CDR2 from the germline V gene are MNHEY and SVGEGT. The V gene lost 4 bases and the J gene lost 7 bases, with 11 bases spanning the gap. This CDR3 is built from 13 residues. Here the CDR3 DNA reads TGTGCCAGCAGTTGGGACTCCAAAAATGAGCAGTTCTTC. Protein: CASSWDSKNEQFF.

This chain links TRBV7-8 with TRBJ2-3, with 8 nucleotides matching TRBD2. The germline gives CDR1 SGHVS, CDR2 FQNEAQ. The CDR3 has 18 residues. V lost 3 bases to trimming and J lost 0 bases; unmatched junction nucleotides: 11. The DNA for the CDR3 is TGTGCCAGCAGCTTTATAGCGGGAAGATCGACAAGCACAGATACGCAGTATTTT. Its protein product is CASSFIAGRSTSTDTQYF. The full variable domain, its missing parts supplied by reference TRBV7-8 and TRBJ2-3, is GAGVSQSPRYKVAKRGQDVALRCDPISGHVSLFWYQQALGQGPEFLTYFQNEAQLDKSGLPSDRFFAERPEGSVSTLKIQRTQQEDSAVYLCASSFIAGRSTSTDTQYFGPGTRLTVL.

There are a few counts of this clonotype. The chain joins TRBV29-1 to TRBJ2-3; D tentatively reads TRBD1 or TRBD2 (5 bases each). V was pared by 7 bases and J by 5 bases, with 22 bases between. This CDR3 has 15 amino acids. Germline V gene data show CDR1 as SQVTM and CDR2 as ANQGSEA. CDR3: CSAYPWGPMEDTQYF. The CDR3 nucleotides read TGCAGCGCCTACCCCTGGGGACCCATGGAAGATACGCAGTATTTT.

This clonotype was seen at least ten times. The V gene is TRBV20-1, the J gene TRBJ2-1; D not resolved. CDR3 length equals 11 residues. Trimming shortened V by 7 bases and J by 8 bases, and 12 bases separated the two germline ends. Germline V lookup: CDR1 DFQATT, CDR2 SNEGSKA (reference sequence). The CDR3 reads CSEKKGDEQFF. Here the CDR3 DNA reads TGCAGTGAGAAGAAGGGCGATGAGCAGTTCTTC.

This clonotype appeared a few times. This chain joins TRBV11-2 and TRBJ2-7, with TRBD1 identical over 7 bases. The CDR3 loop spans 11 amino acids. The V gene's germline CDR1 is SGHAT and CDR2 FQNNGV. Losses at the gene ends were 0 bases for V and 12 bases for J; bases not matched to a gene: 2. The DNA for the CDR3 is TGTGCCAGCAGCTTAGACGGGACAGCGTACTTC. Translated: CASSLDGTAYF. Supplemented by reference TRBV11-2 and TRBJ2-7, the full variable domain reads EAGVAQSPRYKIIEKRQSVAFWCNPISGHATLYWYQQILGQGPKLLIQFQNNGVVDDSQLPKDRFSAERLKGVDSTLKIQPAKLEDSAVYLCASSLDGTAYFGPGTRLTVT.

This clonotype was found many times. This rearrangement joins TRBV6-6 to TRBJ2-7; perhaps D is TRBD1 or TRBD2 (5 bases each). Germline values: CDR1 MNHNY, CDR2 SVGAGI (reference sequence). Between the trimmed V and J ends, which lost 7 bases and 6 bases, there was a span of 22 bases. This CDR3 has 15 amino acids. The CDR3 loop reads CASNSGTLLSSEQYF. The CDR3 nucleotides read TGTGCCAGCAATTCCGGGACCCTTCTCTCAAGCGAGCAGTACTTC.

The chain has TRBV20-1 and TRBJ1-1; TRBD1 might be the D (5 bases). The V gene lost 3 bases and the J gene lost 4 bases, with 15 bases spanning the gap. The CDR3 totals 14 residues. Per germline, CDR1 DFQATT and CDR2 SNEGSKA (reference sequence). CDR3 residues: CSASSRTQATEAFF. CDR3 bases: TGCAGTGCTAGCTCCAGGACACAGGCCACTGAAGCTTTCTTT.

The table lists this clonotype with a few counts. The chain has TRBV20-1 and TRBJ2-7; D remains ambiguous. The CDR3 runs to 15 residues. Germline CDR1 and CDR2: DFQATT and SNEGSKA (reference sequence). Trimming stripped 3 bases from V and 1 base from J, with 16 bases between. The CDR3 nucleotides are TGCAGTGCTAGTGATATCCGGTTTGTTTCCTACGAGCAGTACTTC. Translated: CSASDIRFVSYEQYF.

This clonotype has ten or more counts. J is TRBJ1-2 and V is TRBV12-3 or TRBV12-4; D remains ambiguous. Between the trimmed V and J ends, which lost 2 bases and 8 bases, there was a span of 15 bases. CDR3 length equals 14 residues. As DNA, the CDR3 is TGTGCCAGCAGTTTATACAGAAGAAGCTACGGCTACACCTTC. Translation gives CASSLYRRSYGYTF.

This clonotype was found many times. V is TRBV6-1 and J is TRBJ2-7, with 9 bases aligning to TRBD1. The V gene end was trimmed by 8 bases and the J gene end by 4 bases; junction bases not matched to a gene: 9. This CDR3 contains 14 residues. Per the germline V gene, CDR1 is MNHNS and CDR2 is SASEGT. This CDR3 is CASALTGTGYEQYF. CDR3 DNA: TGTGCCAGCGCCCTAACCGGGACAGGGTACGAGCAGTACTTC.

The chain carries TRBV20-1 and TRBJ2-3, with 8 bases aligning to TRBD2. This CDR3 comprises 16 residues. Germline V gene data show CDR1 as DFQATT and CDR2 as SNEGSKA (reference sequence). V lost 0 bases, J lost 5 bases, and 10 bases stayed unmatched. The CDR3 nucleotides are TGCAGTGCTAGAGATATCTTCCGGGGGGGCCAAGATACGCAGTATTTT. Its translation: CSARDIFRGGQDTQYF.

The chain is built from TRBV2 and TRBJ1-4; no reliable D call. Between the trimmed V and J ends, which lost 3 bases and 5 bases, there was a span of 10 bases. The CDR3 extends over 14 amino acids. Germline V gives CDR1 SNHLY, CDR2 FYNNEI. DNA of the CDR3: TGTGCCAGCAGTGAGAGGGCCTTGAATGAAAAACTGTTTTTT. Translated: CASSERALNEKLFF.

The chain combines TRBV29-1 with TRBJ2-1; weak D call: TRBD1 (7 bases). The CDR3 is 19 residues long. CDR1 is SQVTM and CDR2 is ANQGSEA in the germline V gene. V was trimmed by 4 bases and J by 1 base, leaving 26 bases between them. The CDR3 spells CSVVRGVAGTVFSYNEQFF. The CDR3 region has the DNA TGCAGCGTTGTCAGGGGGGTGGCCGGGACAGTTTTTTCCTACAATGAGCAGTTCTTC.

This CDR3 reads CASSSGQTREQYF. The CDR3 DNA reads TGCGCCAGCAGCTCCGGACAGACAAGGGAGCAGTACTTC. The genes are TRBV5-1 and TRBJ2-7; a possible D gene is TRBD1 (6 bases). Trimming left V 3 bases short and J 7 bases short, with 14 bases between. CDR3 size: 13 residues. Germline V lookup: CDR1 SGHRS, CDR2 YFSETQ.

The J gene is TRBJ1-5, the V gene TRBV28; D call uncertain. CDR1 and CDR2 from the germline V gene are MDHEN and SYDVKM. CDR3 size: 13 residues. The V gene lost 6 bases and the J gene lost 6 bases, with 12 bases spanning the gap. In DNA, the CDR3 is TGTGCCAGCAGCTACACATTCCGTCAGCCCCAGCATTTT. Protein sequence: CASSYTFRQPQHF.

The chain combines TRBV28 with TRBJ2-7, with D tentatively TRBD2 (5 bases). The CDR3 sequence is 15 residues long. CDR1 is MDHEN, CDR2 SYDVKM, per germline. V lost 6 bases, J lost 6 bases, and 21 bases lay in between. In DNA, the CDR3 is TGTGCCAGCAGAGAAGATCCGGGATCCCCCGCCGAGCAGTACTTC. Its translation: CASREDPGSPAEQYF.